This T cell receptor (beta chain) was captured by sequencing in a study of graft-versus-host responses after intestinal transplantation. Study-level background: The whole recipient group had anti-thymocyte globulin induction followed by tacrolimus and steroids for 2 to 3 years. Findings of the study overall: Graft-versus-host to host-versus-graft clonal ratios in allografts were high in patients with graft-donor T cell macrochimerism.

The CDR3 runs to 14 residues. Germline V gene lookup returns CDR1 LNHDA and CDR2 SQIVND (reference sequence). The germline V and J ends were trimmed by 2 bases and 1 base, with 8 bases remaining between them. TCRdb's table, derived via immunoSEQ multiplex PCR, lists solely in-frame clones and lacks some. The data hold nearly 95,000 clones, with roughly 91% observed a single time. With respect to this clone: Its target is unknown.

This sample comprised unstimulated CD8+ T cells sorted from spleen or lymph node cells, obtained before intestinal transplant. This receptor was taken from a human donor who received an intestinal transplant. The chain links TRBV19 to TRBJ1-2, with D possibly matching TRBD1 (6 bases). The CDR3 DNA sequence: TGTGCCAGTAGTATAACAGGGAGTAACTATGGCTACACCTTC. This sequence encodes CASSITGSNYGYTF. The complete variable domain, with remaining parts taken from reference TRBV19 and TRBJ1-2, reads DGGITQSPKYLFRKEGQNVTLSCEQNLNHDAMYWYRQDPGQGLRLIYYSQIVNDFQKGDIAEGYSVSREKKESFPLTVTSAQKNPTAFYLCASSITGSNYGYTFGSGTRLTVV.